The 4 T cell receptor beta chains below all came from one sample that was sequenced in a study of control samples from healthy donors and cancer patients. Libraries were prepared by immunoSEQ multiplex PCR; TCRdb keeps only in-frame clonotypes and omits some of them. The sample lists roughly 130,000 clones, over 75% occurring once. The specimen sequenced was blood. The receptor source for this set is a man aged 50-60 years in good health.

This clone has a single count. The chain couples TRBV7-3 to TRBJ2-4; D unclear. This CDR3 comprises 13 residues. CDR1 is SGHTA, CDR2 FQGTGA, per germline. Trimming removed 0 bases from V and 5 bases from J, with 5 bases in between. CDR3 sequence (DNA): TGTGCCAGCAGCTTAACGACGGAAAACATTCAGTACTTC. It translates to CASSLTTENIQYF.

The chain recombines TRBV13 with TRBJ2-7, with D unresolved. The germline CDR1 and CDR2 sequences are PRHDT and FYEKMQ (reference sequence). The length of the CDR3 is 16 residues. The V end was cut by 4 bases, the J end by 0 bases, with 16 bases between. In DNA, the CDR3 is TGTGCCAGCAGCTCGGGCGTTCCACCGAGCTCCTACGAGCAGTACTTC. It yields the protein CASSSGVPPSSYEQYF.

The chain employs TRBV25-1 and TRBJ2-1; tentatively, D is TRBD2 (6 bases). V was cut by 1 base and J by 6 bases, with 16 bases left in between. The CDR3 spans 16 residues. CDR1 is MGHDK and CDR2 is SYGVNS in the germline V gene. Here the CDR3 DNA reads TGTGCCAGCAGTGAATTCGGCGGGAACTACCCCAATGAGCAGTTCTTC. Protein product: CASSEFGGNYPNEQFF.

The chain has TRBV5-1 and TRBJ2-7; D perhaps matches TRBD1 (6 bases). CDR1 and CDR2 (germline): SGHRS, YFSETQ. V shed 4 bases and J shed 3 bases, with 14 bases lying between them. The CDR3 sequence is 14 residues long. The CDR3 DNA is TGCGCCAGCAGCCTCACAGGGACGAGCTACGAGCAGTACTTC. Protein sequence: CASSLTGTSYEQYF.